The 24 T cell receptor beta chains below all came from one sample that was sequenced in a study of shared clonotypes between healthy human individuals (dated by TCRdb to about 2020). For the CD8 naive samples, CD45RO-negative cells were positively selected for CCR7, yielding a CD45RA+CCR7+ population from which TemRA cells were excluded. The library came from the immunoSEQ multiplex PCR assay. Entries here come from immuneACCESS through TCRdb and include only in-frame sequences with V and J called. Some clones fail to appear in such tables; in the studies checked, an unresolved V gene covers under half of the shortfall, and the cause of the remainder is unknown. The sample data list some 2.1 million clones, and around 96% of these were observed just once. Of the sample, 0.9% to 1.3% is held by the ten largest clones. The sample comprised naive CD8+ T cells sorted from blood. What the cell subset or site label conveys for this sample: CD45RA+CCR7+. All receptors derive from a man between 18 and 35 years old in good health.

With regard to this clone: Other DNA variants within this sample encode the same CDR3. This rearrangement joins TRBV5-6 to TRBJ2-7; perhaps TRBD2 as D (6 bases). CDR1 is SGHDT, CDR2 YYEEEE, per germline. Trimming removed 4 bases from V and 0 bases from J, with 8 bases in between. The CDR3 runs 13 residues. CDR3 amino acids: CASSLGSSYEQYF. The DNA for the CDR3 is TGTGCCAGCAGCCTCGGGAGCTCCTACGAGCAGTACTTC.

The rearrangement joins TRBV14 to TRBJ2-7; D is ambiguous. V was trimmed by 0 bases and J by 4 bases, leaving 7 bases between them. Germline values: CDR1 SGHDN, CDR2 FVKESK. The CDR3 is 13 residues long. In nucleotides, the CDR3 is TGTGCCAGCAGCCAAGAATCCAGATACGAGCAGTACTTC. Protein product: CASSQESRYEQYF.

The rearrangement joins TRBV7-9 to TRBJ2-7, with D tentatively TRBD2 (6 bases). The CDR3 contains 15 residues. The germline V gene encodes CDR1 SEHNR and CDR2 FQNEAQ (reference sequence). V was clipped by 1 base and J by 4 bases, with 14 bases between them. The chain's CDR3 is CASSLVPGEGYEQYF. The CDR3 bases are TGTGCCAGCAGCTTAGTTCCGGGAGAGGGATACGAGCAGTACTTC.

The chain carries TRBV27 and TRBJ2-3; tentatively, D is TRBD2 (5 bases). V dropped 7 bases and J dropped 4 bases, with 6 bases sitting between them. Germline V gene data show CDR1 as MNHEY and CDR2 as SMNVEV (reference sequence). The CDR3 spans 11 residues. CDR3 protein: CASTGADTQYF. CDR3 DNA sequence: TGTGCCAGCACCGGGGCAGATACGCAGTATTTT.

The chain is built from TRBV6-5 and TRBJ2-1, with 13 bases matching TRBD2. The V gene end was trimmed by 4 bases and the J gene end by 5 bases; junction bases not matched to a gene: 5. This CDR3 contains 16 residues. Germline CDR1 is MNHEY and CDR2 is SVGAGI. The CDR3 nucleotides are TGTGCCAGCAGTTTACTAGCGGGGGGGCCCCACAATGAGCAGTTCTTC. Protein: CASSLLAGGPHNEQFF.

As concerns this clone: Other DNA sequences of this sample code for an identical CDR3. V is TRBV6-5 and J is TRBJ2-7; D may be TRBD2 (5 bases). Germline CDR1 and CDR2: MNHEY and SVGAGI. The CDR3 is 14 residues long. V was cut by 0 bases and J by 1 base, with 7 bases left in between. The CDR3 spells CASSYSGESYEQYF. CDR3 coding DNA: TGTGCCAGCAGTTACTCCGGGGAGTCCTACGAGCAGTACTTC.

With regard to this clone: Other DNA sequences of this sample code for an identical CDR3. V gene TRBV4-1 combines with J gene TRBJ1-3; TRBD1 matches at 7 bases. The CDR3 spans 16 residues. The V gene end was trimmed by 1 base and the J gene end by 0 bases; junction bases not matched to a gene: 3. CDR1 and CDR2 (germline): MGHRA, YSYEKL. The DNA for the CDR3 is TGCGCCAGCAGCCAAGGACAGGGACGCTCTGGAAACACCATATATTTT. Its protein product is CASSQGQGRSGNTIYF.

V usage is TRBV15 and J usage is TRBJ2-7; 16 bases line up with TRBD2. The germline V gene encodes CDR1 LNHNV and CDR2 YYDKDF (reference sequence). This CDR3 has 18 amino acids. J lost 6 bases, V lost 1 base, and 9 bases had no gene match. In nucleotides, the CDR3 is TGTGCCACCAGCAGAGTCGGGACTAGCGGGAGGGAGGTGAGCGAGCAGTACTTC. Translated, it gives CATSRVGTSGREVSEQYF. The complete variable domain, with remaining parts taken from reference TRBV15 and TRBJ2-7, reads DAMVIQNPRYQVTQFGKPVTLSCSQTLNHNVMYWYQQKSSQAPKLLFHYYDKDFNNEADTPDNFQSRRPNTSFCFLDIRSPGLGDTAMYLCATSRVGTSGREVSEQYFGPGTRLTVT.

On this clone: At one end, the junction sequence differs from germline, possibly due to a read error. This chain connects TRBV2 to TRBJ2-1; TRBD2 matches at 9 bases. Germline CDR1 reads SNHLY; CDR2 reads FYNNEI. The CDR3 covers 15 residues. As DNA, the CDR3 is TGTGCCAGCAGTGACGTGGGCGGGAGGGGGAATGAACAGTTCTTC. This gives the protein CASSDVGGRGNEQFF.

This chain's CDR3 is CASSGPFVIGGLETQYF. CDR3 DNA sequence: TGTGCCAGCAGCGGACCTTTTGTCATCGGCGGGCTAGAGACCCAGTACTTC. The rearrangement links TRBV9 to TRBJ2-5, with D possibly being TRBD2 (5 bases). This CDR3 is built from 17 residues. Per germline, CDR1 SGDLS and CDR2 YYNGEE. V lost 3 bases, J lost 4 bases, and 22 bases lay in between.

The chain is built from TRBV6-5 and TRBJ2-7; 7 bases match TRBD2. This CDR3 has 16 residues. J gave up 2 bases and V 0 bases, and 7 bases lay outside the gene matches. CDR1 is MNHEY, CDR2 SVGAGI, per germline. The CDR3 DNA sequence: TGTGCCAGCAGTTACTCGGGGGGGGAAGTAGCCTACGAGCAGTACTTC. Translated: CASSYSGGEVAYEQYF.

The chain employs TRBV11-2 and TRBJ1-6; maybe TRBD1 (6 bases). This CDR3 is built from 13 residues. Germline V CDR1 and CDR2: SGHAT, FQNNGV. The germline V and J ends were trimmed by 2 bases and 10 bases, with 9 bases remaining between them. The CDR3 region is CASSLQGRSPLHF. The CDR3 DNA sequence: TGTGCCAGCAGCTTACAGGGGAGGTCACCCCTCCACTTT.

The CDR3 reads CASSVRWELYEQYF. The CDR3, as DNA: TGTGCCAGCAGTGTTCGTTGGGAGCTCTACGAGCAGTACTTC. The chain carries TRBV6-1 and TRBJ2-7; D might be TRBD2 (5 bases). The germline CDR1 and CDR2 sequences are MNHNS and SASEGT. The CDR3 has 14 residues. Between the trimmed V and J ends, which lost 4 bases and 3 bases, there was a span of 13 bases.

This rearrangement joins TRBV7-9 to TRBJ2-3; unclear D gene. V was cut by 3 bases and J by 0 bases, with 7 bases left in between. The germline V gene encodes CDR1 SEHNR and CDR2 FQNEAQ (reference sequence). The CDR3 sequence is 14 residues long. In DNA form, the CDR3 reads TGTGCCAGCAGCTTTGTCTATAGCACAGATACGCAGTATTTT. This gives the protein CASSFVYSTDTQYF.

This sequence joins TRBV6-5 and TRBJ2-2; possibly TRBD1 or TRBD2 for D (7 bases each). V gave up 2 bases and J gave up 3 bases, with 13 bases separating them. The CDR3 is 16 residues long. The germline gives CDR1 MNHEY, CDR2 SVGAGI. CDR3 amino acids: CASSYGEGAHTGELFF. The CDR3 bases are TGTGCCAGCAGTTACGGGGAGGGGGCCCACACCGGGGAGCTGTTTTTT.

This clone was seen once. The CDR3 loop is CGYGSSNTGELFF. CDR3 sequence (DNA): TGTGGATACGGCAGTTCGAACACCGGGGAGCTGTTTTTT. This chain joins TRBV11-2 and TRBJ2-2; D gene ambiguous. The CDR3 contains 13 residues. In germline, CDR1 is SGHAT, CDR2 FQNNGV. Combining the CDR3 with reference TRBV11-2 and TRBJ2-2 gives the whole variable domain EAGVAQSPRYKIIEKRQSVAFWCNPISGHATLYWYQQILGQGPKLLIQFQNNGVVDDSQLPKDRFSAERLKGVDSTLKIQPAKLEDSAVYLCGYGSSNTGELFFGEGSRLTVL.

The V gene is TRBV10-3, the J gene TRBJ2-1; 7 bases align to TRBD2. Trimming cost V 7 bases and J 8 bases; bases outside gene matches: 14. Germline V gene data show CDR1 as ENHRY and CDR2 as SYGVKD. This CDR3 spans 15 amino acids. CDR3 loop: CAIKAVAGDRDEQFF. Here the CDR3 DNA reads TGTGCCATCAAGGCCGTGGCGGGAGATAGGGATGAGCAGTTCTTC.

This rearrangement joins TRBV6-1 to TRBJ2-1; the D is unclear. Trimming left V 0 bases short and J 0 bases short, with 9 bases between. This CDR3 contains 16 residues. In germline, CDR1 is MNHNS, CDR2 SASEGT. This chain's CDR3 is CASSEASGYSYNEQFF. DNA for the CDR3: TGTGCCAGCAGTGAAGCTTCTGGATACTCCTACAATGAGCAGTTCTTC.

As to this clone: The germline gene is not matched at one end of the junction; a read error may be the cause. The V call is TRBV7-9, the J call TRBJ1-2; TRBD1 agrees at 9 bases. The CDR3 is made up of 14 amino acids. Germline values: CDR1 SEHNR, CDR2 FQNEAQ (reference sequence). The CDR3 loop reads CASDTGGAYYGYTF. CDR3 sequence (DNA): TGTGCCAGCGATACAGGGGGCGCCTACTACGGCTACACCTTC.

The chain has TRBV25-1 and TRBJ2-7; TRBD2 matches at 13 bases. The CDR3 loop spans 16 amino acids. Germline V gene lookup returns CDR1 MGHDK and CDR2 SYGVNS. The V and J ends lost 6 bases and 0 bases, in that order; junction bases with no gene match: 5. The CDR3 is CASRGLAGLSSYEQYF. In DNA, the CDR3 is TGTGCCAGCAGGGGACTAGCGGGATTGAGCTCCTACGAGCAGTACTTC.

CDR3 DNA: TGCGCCAGCAGCCAAGCACAGGGGGCCCTTGGCTACACCTTC. This sequence encodes CASSQAQGALGYTF. The V call is TRBV4-1, the J call TRBJ1-2; 9 bases fit TRBD1. V gave up 1 base and J gave up 7 bases; unmatched junction bases: 4. CDR1 and CDR2 (germline): MGHRA, YSYEKL. There are 14 residues in the CDR3.

The V call is TRBV11-2, the J call TRBJ2-5, with 9 bases that match TRBD2. In germline, CDR1 is SGHAT, CDR2 FQNNGV. This CDR3 spans 18 amino acids. J lost 3 bases, V lost 1 base, and 12 bases had no gene match. The CDR3 region has the DNA TGTGCCAGCAGCTTAGCATTTGGGACTAGCCTCCTCAAAGAGACCCAGTACTTC. This translates into CASSLAFGTSLLKETQYF.

Notes on this clone: Other DNA sequences in the same sample also yield this CDR3. This sequence joins TRBV27 and TRBJ2-5; possibly TRBD1 for D (6 bases). Trimming left V 6 bases short and J 7 bases short, with 9 bases between. The CDR3 is 11 amino acids. The germline CDR1 and CDR2 sequences are MNHEY and SMNVEV (reference sequence). CDR3 sequence (DNA): TGTGCCAGCAGCCTAGGGGGGACCCAGTACTTC. This codes for CASSLGGTQYF.

The chain links TRBV6-6 to TRBJ2-7; D ambiguous. This CDR3 has 14 residues. Germline values: CDR1 MNHNY, CDR2 SVGAGI (reference sequence). Trimming pared 5 bases from V and 3 bases from J, leaving 14 bases between. The CDR3 here is CASSPPGLFYEQYF. Here the CDR3 DNA reads TGTGCCAGCAGTCCCCCAGGTCTCTTCTACGAGCAGTACTTC.